Each of the 14 T cell receptor beta chains below was sequenced from the same sample in a study of T cell changes during pregnancy in multiple sclerosis. The method was immunoSEQ multiplex PCR; TCRdb's version includes in-frame clones alone and lacks a portion of them. This sample yields 40,000 or so clones, of which 75% to 95% are seen a single time; over 10% belongs to the top ten. Sample: CD8+ T cells from peripheral blood mononuclear cells, taken after pregnancy. The source is a female donor with multiple sclerosis, enrolled in a pregnancy study.

This chain uses TRBV19 with TRBJ2-2; a weak D match, TRBD2 (6 bases). The CDR3 spans 14 residues. V was cut by 2 bases and J by 4 bases, with 8 bases left in between. The germline CDR1 and CDR2 sequences are LNHDA and SQIVND (reference sequence). The CDR3 is CASSILGGTGELFF. The CDR3 region has the DNA TGTGCCAGTAGTATACTGGGGGGCACCGGGGAGCTGTTTTTT.

Here the CDR3 DNA reads TGTGCCAGCAGCACCTCCGGGACTCTCCACGAGCAGTTCTTC. Its translation is CASSTSGTLHEQFF. This rearrangement joins TRBV7-9 to TRBJ2-1, with a weak D call TRBD2 (6 bases). The V and J ends lost 5 bases and 10 bases respectively, with 18 bases between them. The germline gives CDR1 SEHNR, CDR2 FQNEAQ (reference sequence). The CDR3 has 14 amino acids.

The rearrangement joins TRBV4-1 to TRBJ2-7, with 12 bases identical to TRBD1. CDR3 length: 15 amino acids. Trimming cost V 4 bases and J 3 bases; bases outside gene matches: 4. CDR1 and CDR2 (germline): MGHRA, YSYEKL. This chain's CDR3 is CASSPGQGAVYEQYF. CDR3 DNA sequence: TGCGCCAGCAGCCCGGGACAGGGGGCAGTCTACGAGCAGTACTTC.

CDR3 loop: CASSLVWGAGTDTQYF. For the CDR3, the DNA is TGTGCCAGCAGCTTAGTTTGGGGCGCCGGCACAGATACGCAGTATTTT. The rearrangement joins TRBV7-3 to TRBJ2-3; maybe TRBD1 (5 bases). The germline CDR1 and CDR2 sequences are SGHTA and FQGTGA. Between the trimmed V and J ends, which lost 2 bases and 1 base, there was a span of 13 bases. This CDR3 comprises 16 residues.

The chain combines TRBV7-9 with TRBJ2-5; 7 bases map to TRBD2. In germline, CDR1 is SEHNR, CDR2 FQNEAQ (reference sequence). The CDR3 is 14 residues long. The junction had 3 bases not matched to a gene; V was cut back by 3 bases and J by 2 bases. The CDR3 DNA follows: TGTGCCAGCAGCTTGTGGGGGGGGCAAGAGACCCAGTACTTC. It is translated as CASSLWGGQETQYF.

The chain is built from TRBV7-9 and TRBJ1-1; 10 nucleotides align to TRBD1. The J segment lost 1 base and the V segment lost 5 bases, leaving 4 bases of the junction unmatched. Germline values: CDR1 SEHNR, CDR2 FQNEAQ (reference sequence). The CDR3 covers 15 residues. The CDR3 coding sequence is TGTGCCAGCAGCCCACGGGACAGGGGGAACACTGAAGCTTTCTTT. Its protein is CASSPRDRGNTEAFF.

The CDR3 protein is CASSYSLAGAYNEQFF. The CDR3 region has the DNA TGTGCCAGCAGTTACTCCTTAGCGGGGGCTTACAATGAGCAGTTCTTC. This chain joins TRBV6-5 and TRBJ2-1, with TRBD2 matching over 9 bases. V dropped 0 bases and J dropped 4; count of bases not matched to a gene: 4. Germline lookup yields CDR1 MNHEY and CDR2 SVGAGI. This CDR3 contains 16 residues.

This chain links TRBV19 with TRBJ1-6, with D possibly being TRBD1 (5 bases). Germline lookup yields CDR1 LNHDA and CDR2 SQIVND (reference sequence). The V end was cut by 3 bases, the J end by 9 bases, with 12 bases between. This CDR3 comprises 14 residues. CDR3 sequence (DNA): TGTGCCAGTAGTATGGGCAGGGAGGGTTCACCCCTCCACTTT. It yields the protein CASSMGREGSPLHF.

The chain uses TRBV19 and TRBJ1-5, with D unclear. V lost 3 bases, J lost 0 bases, and 6 bases lay in between. Germline V gene lookup returns CDR1 LNHDA and CDR2 SQIVND (reference sequence). The CDR3 is 14 residues long. CDR3 sequence (DNA): TGTGCCAGTAGTATTTCTCTTAGCAATCAGCCCCAGCATTTT. Its protein product is CASSISLSNQPQHF.

The V call is TRBV2, the J call TRBJ1-2; 10 bases line up with TRBD1. There are 13 residues in the CDR3. J lost 8 bases, V lost 9 bases, and 9 bases had no gene match. Germline V gene lookup returns CDR1 SNHLY and CDR2 FYNNEI. In DNA, the CDR3 is TGTGCCAGGAGGGACAGGGGAGTGGTAGGCTACACCTTC. Its translation: CARRDRGVVGYTF.

As DNA, the CDR3 is TGTGCCAGCAGCGTTGCGGGAGTCCCAGATACGCAGTATTTT. Protein: CASSVAGVPDTQYF. This chain uses TRBV9 with TRBJ2-3; 7 nucleotides align to TRBD2. The CDR3 is made up of 14 amino acids. V was pared by 2 bases and J by 4 bases, with 4 bases of the junction left unmatched. Germline V lookup: CDR1 SGDLS, CDR2 YYNGEE.

The chain uses TRBV9 and TRBJ2-7; 9 bases fit TRBD2. The germline gives CDR1 SGDLS, CDR2 YYNGEE. V shed 3 bases, J shed 4 bases, and the junction held 14 bases outside the gene matches. The CDR3 loop spans 17 amino acids. CDR3: CASSGNVNSSGDYEQYF. The CDR3 DNA reads as TGTGCCAGCAGCGGTAACGTGAACTCTAGCGGGGATTACGAGCAGTACTTC. The whole variable domain, remainder taken from reference TRBV9 and TRBJ2-7, is DSGVTQTPKHLITATGQRVTLRCSPRSGDLSVYWYQQSLDQGLQFLIQYYNGEERAKGNILERFSAQQFPDLHSELNLSSLELGDSALYFCASSGNVNSSGDYEQYFGPGTRLTVT.

The rearrangement links TRBV12-5 to TRBJ1-2, with 8 bases lining up with TRBD1. The CDR3 has 13 residues. V dropped 1 base and J dropped 8; count of bases not matched to a gene: 3. CDR1 LGHNT and CDR2 FRNRAP come from the germline V gene. The CDR3 nucleotides are TGTGCTAGTGGTTTGGGCAGGGGGCTAGGCTACACCTTC. This sequence encodes CASGLGRGLGYTF.

The CDR3 region has the DNA TGTGCCAGCAGCCCCGGCGGGGTCCGAAACACCATATATTTT. Its translation: CASSPGGVRNTIYF. The V gene is TRBV9, the J gene TRBJ1-3; D gene ambiguous. Germline V CDR1 and CDR2: SGDLS, YYNGEE. Deletions cut 4 bases from V and 5 bases from J, with 13 bases between. There are 14 residues in the CDR3. The variable domain in full, completed from reference TRBV9 and TRBJ1-3, reads DSGVTQTPKHLITATGQRVTLRCSPRSGDLSVYWYQQSLDQGLQFLIQYYNGEERAKGNILERFSAQQFPDLHSELNLSSLELGDSALYFCASSPGGVRNTIYFGEGSWLTVV.